This T cell receptor delta chain appears in the sequencing data of a study of gamma delta lymphoproliferative disorders and STAT genes. The sample holds a few counts of this clone. The protein TCRdb gives is from a much larger clone and does not agree with this DNA's translation at residue 6, likely a read error; the protein shown here comes from the DNA. PBMCs from patients and controls supplied the genomic DNA for sequencing. TCRdb called clones anew from the multiplex PCR reads with CATT. There are over a thousand delta-chain clones in the sample; over 2% occur only once, and approximately 89% lies in the top ten. Germline-derived CDR1 and CDR2 are NSMFDY and ISSIKDK. Trimming took 5 bases from V and 0 from J, leaving 35 bases between them. There are 21 residues in the CDR3.

The material sequenced was blood. This clonotype originated in a human donor in good health. The rearrangement uses TRAV29/DV5 and TRDJ1, with TRDD2 as a possible D gene (9 bases). For the CDR3, the DNA is TGTGCAGCTTTCCAAAAGCCTTCCTACTTTCACTGGGGGGCCCACACCGATAAACTCATCTTT. Translation gives CAAFQKPSYFHWGAHTDKLIF.